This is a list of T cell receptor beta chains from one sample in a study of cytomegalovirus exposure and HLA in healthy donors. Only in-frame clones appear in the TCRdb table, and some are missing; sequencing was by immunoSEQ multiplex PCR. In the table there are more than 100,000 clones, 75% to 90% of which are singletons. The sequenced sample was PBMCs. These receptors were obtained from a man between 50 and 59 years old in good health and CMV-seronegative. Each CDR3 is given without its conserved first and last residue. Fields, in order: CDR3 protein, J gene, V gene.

AMGEGHINTGELF | TRBJ2-2 | TRBV6-1
ASNGWGTGGVETQY | TRBJ2-5 | TRBV19
AISEAGGTDTQY | TRBJ2-3 | TRBV10-3
ASSYNGRVEPQH | TRBJ1-5 | TRBV6-6
ATSGGVAAKSSYNEQF | TRBJ2-1 | TRBV15
SSSLGGTGGAFQH | TRBJ1-5 | TRBV7-9
ASSLTGFSNQPQH | TRBJ1-5 | TRBV5-6
ASSESGFDQPQH | TRBJ1-5 | TRBV6-1
ASSPDRSGYNEQF | TRBJ2-1 | TRBV19
ASRRPLGDSPLH | TRBJ1-6 | TRBV28